This T cell receptor (beta chain) originates from a study of blood T cell repertoires in COVID-19. About the study: The samples span acute and convalescent COVID-19 from the United States, Italy and Spain. From T cells, B-cell-depleted T cells, or PBMCs came the material, which was cDNA or gDNA.

Germline CDR1 SEHNR, CDR2 FQNEAQ (reference sequence). CDR3 length: 16 residues. The ends lost 4 bases at V and 5 bases at J; junction bases unmatched: 5. Those enrolled, adults aged roughly 18 to 89 years, came from some 25 US areas. Self-reported history from a screening survey and questionnaire set each donor's cohort. The protocol was immunoSEQ multiplex PCR, while the TCRdb copy is restricted to in-frame clones and leaves out a portion. The repertoire holds approximately 280,000 clones, with around 90% as singletons. Sequenced input: PBMCs or T cells enriched from blood (not recorded which). This sequence joins TRBV7-9 and TRBJ2-3, with 14 bases identical to TRBD2. The sequence was obtained from a woman aged 18-35 years with acute COVID-19. CDR3 bases: TGTGCCAGCAGCTCGGGACTAGCGGGAGTCGTAGATACGCAGTATTTT. Translated, it gives CASSSGLAGVVDTQYF. Filled out from reference TRBV7-9 and TRBJ2-3, the complete variable domain reads DTGVSQNPRHKITKRGQNVTFRCDPISEHNRLYWYRQTLGQGPEFLTYFQNEAQLEKSRLLSDRFSAERPKGSFSTLEIQRTEQGDSAMYLCASSSGLAGVVDTQYFGPGTRLTVL.